This T cell receptor (beta chain) stems from a study of T cell responses to AZD1222 COVID-19 vaccine. The CDR3 loop spans 13 amino acids. With 4 bases removed from V and 7 bases from J, the gap between germline ends came to 11 bases. Per germline, CDR1 LGHDT and CDR2 YNNKEL (reference sequence). Using immunoSEQ multiplex PCR, the repertoire was profiled, and TCRdb retains in-frame clones only, with some absent. Of over 60,000 clones listed, around 89% are singletons. This TCR was recovered from an adult who received the MenACWY meningococcal vaccine as a control. This specimen was peripheral blood, taken 28 days after the second dose of the MenACWY control vaccine. The V call is TRBV3-1 (or the pseudogene TRBV3-2), the J call TRBJ2-1, with D possibly being TRBD2 (5 bases). The CDR3, as DNA: TGTGCCAGCAGCCCTAGCCCGGGGAATGAGCAGTTCTTC. This gives the protein CASSPSPGNEQFF.